The entry that follows covers one T cell receptor beta chain sequence. The entry originates in a study of technical replicates of blood from four donors. With V trimmed by 3 bases and J by 3 bases, 10 bases remained unmatched. From germline, CDR1 is SGHDN and CDR2 FVKESK. This CDR3 is built from 16 residues. TCRdb's copy holds only in-frame clones and misses some; the assay was immunoSEQ multiplex PCR. The table has tens of thousands of clones, 91% seen once. The specimen was T cells isolated from PBMCs. The receptor comes from a human donor in good health. Some clones in this sample may be carry-over from other donors' samples. This chain connects TRBV14 to TRBJ1-2, with TRBD1 matching 7 bases. CDR3 loop: CASSQETGPEYYGYTF. CDR3 nucleotides: TGTGCCAGCAGCCAGGAGACAGGGCCGGAATACTATGGCTACACCTTC.